Sequencing of this T cell receptor beta chain was carried out in a study of cytomegalovirus exposure and HLA in healthy donors. The PCR employed 60 Vbeta primers together with 13 Jbeta primers. Using immunoSEQ multiplex PCR, the repertoire was profiled, and TCRdb retains in-frame clones only, with some absent. The table has 150,000 to 200,000 clones, around 81% seen once. The sample comprised PBMCs. The sequence derives from a man aged 18 to 29 in good health and CMV-seronegative.

CDR3 nucleotides: TGTGCCAGCATCCCAGGGGTCTATGGCTACACCTTC. Amino acid sequence: CASIPGVYGYTF. The chain links TRBV2 to TRBJ1-2, with D possibly matching TRBD1 (6 bases). CDR1 and CDR2 (germline): SNHLY, FYNNEI. V lost 7 bases to trimming and J lost 4 bases, with 10 bases between them. The CDR3 has 12 amino acids.